This is a list of T cell receptor beta chains from one sample in a study of T-cell memory formation after mild COVID-19. TCRdb ran MiXCR on the 5' RACE reads and lists one entry per CDR3 protein. The table has 100,000 to 130,000 distinct CDR3 sequences, around 15% seen once. Sequenced input: PBMCs or a T cell subset sorted from them (not recorded which). These receptors were taken from a man aged 18 to 35 who had mild COVID-19 (a few samples of this study predate the infection). Cell type and time point are not known. Both conserved end residues are part of each CDR3. The order of the fields is J gene, clone size, V gene, D gene, CDR3 DNA, CDR3 protein. The D gene is left open where the match is weak. Size tells how often a clone was seen (once, few, many) or the class of an expanded clone, and some rows leave it out.

J gene: TRBJ1-1; clone size: .; V gene: TRBV12-3/TRBV12-4; D gene: TRBD1; CDR3 DNA: TGTGCCAGCAGTTTTTTTGGGACAGGGGCGAGAAGAACTGAAGCTTTCTTT; CDR3 protein: CASSFFGTGARRTEAFF
J gene: TRBJ1-1; clone size: .; V gene: TRBV2; D gene: .; CDR3 DNA: TGTGCCAGCAGCCATACAGCTCTGAACACTGAAGCTTTCTTT; CDR3 protein: CASSHTALNTEAFF
J gene: TRBJ2-1; clone size: .; V gene: TRBV27; D gene: .; CDR3 DNA: TGTGCCAGCGGAGTCCGGGACGCGGTCGATGAGCAGTTCTTC; CDR3 protein: CASGVRDAVDEQFF
J gene: TRBJ2-5; clone size: many; V gene: TRBV5-8; D gene: TRBD1; CDR3 DNA: TGTGCCAGCAGGCCTAAACAGGGGGCCAAAGAGACCCAGTACTTC; CDR3 protein: CASRPKQGAKETQYF
J gene: TRBJ2-3; clone size: many; V gene: TRBV7-3; D gene: .; CDR3 DNA: TGTGCCAGCAGGACAAACACAGATACGCAGTATTTT; CDR3 protein: CASRTNTDTQYF
J gene: TRBJ2-3; clone size: few; V gene: TRBV30; D gene: .; CDR3 DNA: TGTGCCTGGAGGGGGGATACGCAGTATTTT; CDR3 protein: CAWRGDTQYF
J gene: TRBJ2-2; clone size: .; V gene: TRBV7-9; D gene: .; CDR3 DNA: TGTGCCAGCAGCCCCGCTAGCATCCGAAACACCGGGGAGCTGTTTTTT; CDR3 protein: CASSPASIRNTGELFF
J gene: TRBJ2-1; clone size: few; V gene: TRBV5-4; D gene: .; CDR3 DNA: TGTGCCAGCAGCTTTCCTGGGGGTGAGCAGTTCTTC; CDR3 protein: CASSFPGGEQFF
J gene: TRBJ1-5; clone size: few; V gene: TRBV12-3/TRBV12-4; D gene: .; CDR3 DNA: TGTGCCAGCGCTCGCGGGGGGTTTAGCAATCAGCCCCAGCATTTT; CDR3 protein: CASARGGFSNQPQHF
J gene: TRBJ2-5; clone size: .; V gene: TRBV24-1; D gene: .; CDR3 DNA: TGTGCCACCAGTGATTTGGGACATTCCCAAGAGACCCAGTACTTC; CDR3 protein: CATSDLGHSQETQYF
J gene: TRBJ1-1; clone size: few; V gene: TRBV9; D gene: TRBD1; CDR3 DNA: TGTGCCAGCAGCGTCACAGGGGGGGACACTGAAGCTTTCTTT; CDR3 protein: CASSVTGGDTEAFF
J gene: TRBJ1-1; clone size: many; V gene: TRBV4-3; D gene: .; CDR3 DNA: TGCGCCAGCAGCCAAGACATGGGAAACACTGAAGCTTTCTTT; CDR3 protein: CASSQDMGNTEAFF
J gene: TRBJ2-3; clone size: .; V gene: TRBV5-6; D gene: TRBD2; CDR3 DNA: TGTGCCAGCAGCTTCCCTCTAGCGGGGGGGATCGCAGATACGCAGTATTTT; CDR3 protein: CASSFPLAGGIADTQYF
J gene: TRBJ1-3; clone size: .; V gene: TRBV9; D gene: .; CDR3 DNA: TGTGCCAGCAGCGTAGAGAAAACAACACAAGGAAACACCATATATTTT; CDR3 protein: CASSVEKTTQGNTIYF
J gene: TRBJ1-1; clone size: few; V gene: TRBV5-1; D gene: .; CDR3 DNA: TGCGCCAGCATCTCAGTCGTGGGCCCTGAAGCTTTCTTT; CDR3 protein: CASISVVGPEAFF
J gene: TRBJ1-6; clone size: .; V gene: TRBV27; D gene: .; CDR3 DNA: TGTGCCAGCAGTGGAGGGGGATCTAATTCACCCCTCCACTTT; CDR3 protein: CASSGGGSNSPLHF
J gene: TRBJ1-2; clone size: .; V gene: TRBV10-2; D gene: TRBD1; CDR3 DNA: TGCGCCAGCAGTCCAGGGGGGCTCTATGGCTACACCTTC; CDR3 protein: CASSPGGLYGYTF
J gene: TRBJ2-2; clone size: .; V gene: TRBV6-6; D gene: .; CDR3 DNA: TGTGCCAGCAGTTACTCAGGGGCCAACACCGGGGAGCTGTTTTTT; CDR3 protein: CASSYSGANTGELFF